This TCR beta chain stems from a study of glioma-infiltrating T cells after dendritic cell vaccination. The immunoSEQ assay amplified TCRB CDR3 from up to 2 ug DNA. Using immunoSEQ multiplex PCR, the repertoire was profiled, and TCRdb retains in-frame clones only, with some absent. Of roughly 100,000 clones in the sample, around 89% were seen once. As to time point: after dendritic cell vaccination, including at tumor progression/relapse. Per the germline V gene, CDR1 is SGHAT and CDR2 is FQNNGV. Losses at the gene ends were 6 bases for V and 6 bases for J; bases not matched to a gene: 11. The CDR3 has 16 amino acids.

The chain recombines TRBV11-2 with TRBJ2-3; 11 positions agree with TRBD2. The sequencing here drew on blood, taken after dendritic cell vaccination. This receptor was taken from a human donor with glioblastoma. The chain's CDR3 is CASRELAGAQLDTQYF. The CDR3 nucleotides read TGTGCCAGCAGGGAACTAGCGGGGGCCCAATTGGATACGCAGTATTTT.